This TCR beta chain is from a study of response to subunit inactivated influenza vaccine. The table lists this clonotype with a few counts. Its antigen is currently unknown. This CDR3 is built from 14 residues. The V and J ends lost 6 bases and 6 bases respectively, with 18 bases between them. From germline, CDR1 is KGHSH and CDR2 LQKENI. Findings and caveats of the study: Each seasonal influenza vaccination, the authors suggested, recruits few new T cells.

TCRdb analysed the RT-PCR reads with MiXCR anew, one entry per CDR3 protein. The repertoire holds roughly 700,000 distinct CDR3 sequences, with around a sixth as singletons. The receptor was derived from a man aged 50 to 60 who received an inactivated influenza vaccine. The sample in question was PBMCs from blood, obtained 11 to 12 days after vaccination. This chain connects TRBV18 to TRBJ2-7; weak D call: TRBD1 (6 bases). CDR3 coding DNA: TGTGCCAGCTCCGTCTTACAGGGTCAGGGCGAGCAGTACTTC. Its protein product is CASSVLQGQGEQYF.